One TCR beta chain is described in this entry. The target antigen is unknown. The sample is drawn from a study of T cell responses to AZD1222 COVID-19 vaccine. CDR1 SGHTA and CDR2 FQGNSA come from the germline V gene. V gave up 0 bases and J gave up 5 bases, with 6 bases separating them. The CDR3 contains 13 residues. Study outcomes and limitations: White British donors predominated, females outnumbered males, and clonal diversity was possibly underestimated. Nearly half of unique spike-specific TCRs reportedly avoided B.1.351 and B.1.1.7 mutated regions.

The repertoire was sequenced with immunoSEQ multiplex PCR; TCRdb's copy has only in-frame clones and lacks some. The sample has roughly 100,000 clones, roughly nine tenths seen once. The specimen comprised peripheral blood, sampled on day 0 of AZD1222 vaccination. The TCR was taken from an adult in good health. The chain combines TRBV7-2 with TRBJ2-3; D is uncertain. The CDR3 loop reads CASSLARKDTQYF. CDR3 DNA: TGTGCCAGCAGCTTAGCGAGAAAAGATACGCAGTATTTT. The complete variable domain, with remaining parts taken from reference TRBV7-2 and TRBJ2-3, reads GAGVSQSPSNKVTEKGKDVELRCDPISGHTALYWYRQSLGQGLEFLIYFQGNSAPDKSGLPSDRFSAERTGGSVSTLTIQRTQQEDSAVYLCASSLARKDTQYFGPGTRLTVL.